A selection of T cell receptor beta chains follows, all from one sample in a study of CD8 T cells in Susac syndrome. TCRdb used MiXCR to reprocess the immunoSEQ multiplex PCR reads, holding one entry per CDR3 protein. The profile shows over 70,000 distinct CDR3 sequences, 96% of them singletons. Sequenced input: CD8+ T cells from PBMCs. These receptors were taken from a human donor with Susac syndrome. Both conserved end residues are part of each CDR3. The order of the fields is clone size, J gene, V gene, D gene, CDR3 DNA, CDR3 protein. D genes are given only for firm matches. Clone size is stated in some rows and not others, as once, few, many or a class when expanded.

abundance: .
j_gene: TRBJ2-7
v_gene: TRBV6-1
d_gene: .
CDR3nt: TGTGCCAGCAGTCCCGGACTCGACCCGAACTCCTACGAGCAGTACTTC
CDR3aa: CASSPGLDPNSYEQYF

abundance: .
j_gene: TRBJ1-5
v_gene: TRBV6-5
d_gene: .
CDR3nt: TGTGCCAGCAGTACAGCCCAGGGTAGCAATCAGCCCCAGCATTTT
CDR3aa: CASSTAQGSNQPQHF

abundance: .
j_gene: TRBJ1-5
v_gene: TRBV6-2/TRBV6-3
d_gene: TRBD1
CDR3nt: TGTGCCAGCAGCCGGACAGGGGCAGATTATAGCAATCAGCCCCAGCATTTT
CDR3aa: CASSRTGADYSNQPQHF

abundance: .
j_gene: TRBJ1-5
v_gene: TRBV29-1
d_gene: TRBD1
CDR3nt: TGCAGCGTTGAAACCGGGACAGGGGACGGTCAGCCCCAGCATTTT
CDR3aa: CSVETGTGDGQPQHF

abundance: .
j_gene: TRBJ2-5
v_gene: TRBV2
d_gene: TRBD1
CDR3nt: TGTGCCAGCTTGGGACAGGCGAGAGAGACCCAGTACTTC
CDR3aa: CASLGQARETQYF

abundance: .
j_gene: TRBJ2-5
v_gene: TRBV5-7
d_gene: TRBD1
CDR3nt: TGTGCCAGCAGGATCTCCCGGACAGGGGAGCAAGAGACCCAGTACTTC
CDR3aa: CASRISRTGEQETQYF

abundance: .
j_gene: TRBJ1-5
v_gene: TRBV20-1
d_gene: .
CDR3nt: TGCAGTGCTAGAGAGGGTAGCAATCAGCCCCAGCATTTT
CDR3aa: CSAREGSNQPQHF

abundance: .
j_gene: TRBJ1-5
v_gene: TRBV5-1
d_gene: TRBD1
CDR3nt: TGCGCCAGCAGCTTGTTTAGTGCCCAGGGGGCCCATCAGCCCCAGCATTTT
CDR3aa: CASSLFSAQGAHQPQHF

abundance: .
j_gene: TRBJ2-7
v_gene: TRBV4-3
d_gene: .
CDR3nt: TGCGCCAGCAGCCAGGGCGAGGGTGAGCAGTACTTC
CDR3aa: CASSQGEGEQYF

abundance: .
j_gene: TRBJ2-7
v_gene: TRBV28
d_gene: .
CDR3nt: TGTGCCAGCAGTTTACCTGGGACTGTCAACGAGCAGTACTTC
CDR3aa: CASSLPGTVNEQYF

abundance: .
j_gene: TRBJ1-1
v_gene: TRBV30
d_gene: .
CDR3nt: TGTGCCTGGAGTCGCAGGGGAGGAGACACTGAAGCTTTCTTT
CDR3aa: CAWSRRGGDTEAFF

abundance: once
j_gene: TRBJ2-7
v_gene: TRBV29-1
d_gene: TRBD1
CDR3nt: TGCAGCGTCGACCTGGGACAGGGGGCAGGCGAGCAGTACTTC
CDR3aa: CSVDLGQGAGEQYF

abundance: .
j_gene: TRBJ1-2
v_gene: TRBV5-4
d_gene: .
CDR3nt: TGTGCCAGCAGCGGCGTTCCAGGTCGTCTTGGGAAGGAAGGCTATGGCTACACCTTC
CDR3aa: CASSGVPGRLGKEGYGYTF

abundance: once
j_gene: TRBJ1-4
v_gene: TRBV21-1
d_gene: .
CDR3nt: TGTGCCAGCAAAGGGGGAGTGAGACTGTTTTTT
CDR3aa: CASKGGVRLFF

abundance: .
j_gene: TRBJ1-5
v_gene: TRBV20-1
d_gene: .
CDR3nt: TGCAGTGCTAGAGATTCGTCAGGGCATCAGCCCCAGCATTTT
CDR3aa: CSARDSSGHQPQHF

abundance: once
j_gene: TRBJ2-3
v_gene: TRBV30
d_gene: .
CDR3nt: TGTGCCTGGAGTCGGCCGTCAGATACGCAGTATTTT
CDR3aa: CAWSRPSDTQYF

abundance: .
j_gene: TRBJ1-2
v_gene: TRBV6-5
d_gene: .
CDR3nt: TGTGCCTCTGGACGGGGGGCGCGAGACTATGGCTACACCTTC
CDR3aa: CASGRGARDYGYTF

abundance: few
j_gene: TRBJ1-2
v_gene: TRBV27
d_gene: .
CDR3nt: TGTGCCAGCAGTTTGGGGGGGAATGGCTACACCTTC
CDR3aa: CASSLGGNGYTF

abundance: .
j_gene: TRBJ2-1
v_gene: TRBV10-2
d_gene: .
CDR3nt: TGCGCCAGCAGTGAGCCCGTCAATGAGCAGTTCTTC
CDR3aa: CASSEPVNEQFF

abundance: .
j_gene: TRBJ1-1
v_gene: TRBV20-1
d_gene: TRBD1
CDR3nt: TGCAGTGCTACCCCAATCCGGGACAGGGGACCGAGGGGTGAAGCTTTCTTT
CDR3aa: CSATPIRDRGPRGEAFF

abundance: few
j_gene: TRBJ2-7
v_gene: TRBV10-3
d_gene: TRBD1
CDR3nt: TGTGCCATCAGCGGACAGGGGATCCACGAGCAGTACTTC
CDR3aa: CAISGQGIHEQYF

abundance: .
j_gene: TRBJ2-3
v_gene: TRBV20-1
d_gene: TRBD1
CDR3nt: TGCAGTGCTGGCGGGGACAGGGAGGCAGATACGCAGTATTTT
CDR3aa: CSAGGDREADTQYF

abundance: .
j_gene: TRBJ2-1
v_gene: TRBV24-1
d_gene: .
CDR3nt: TGTGCCACCAGTGATTTGCGGGGCCAACGGTTCTTC
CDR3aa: CATSDLRGQRFF

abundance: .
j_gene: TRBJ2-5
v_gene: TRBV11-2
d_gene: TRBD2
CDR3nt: TGTGCCAGCAGCCCCTCGGGTAGCGGGGTAGGAGAGACCCAGTACTTC
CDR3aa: CASSPSGSGVGETQYF

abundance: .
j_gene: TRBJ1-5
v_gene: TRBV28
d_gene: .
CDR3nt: TGTGCCAGTCAACAGGGAGGGGCCAATCAGCCCCAGCATTTT
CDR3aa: CASQQGGANQPQHF

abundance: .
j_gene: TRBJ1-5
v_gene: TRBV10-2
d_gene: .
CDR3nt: TGCGCCACCAAGGGGGATGGCAATCAGCCCCAGCATTTT
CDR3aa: CATKGDGNQPQHF

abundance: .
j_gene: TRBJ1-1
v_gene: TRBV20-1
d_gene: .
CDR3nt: TGCAGTGTTCAGGGGCTCGGGAGCACTGAAGCTTTCTTT
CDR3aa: CSVQGLGSTEAFF

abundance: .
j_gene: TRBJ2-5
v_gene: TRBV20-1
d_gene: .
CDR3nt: TGCAGTGTTGATTTCTTCGACCGAGCAGCCCAAGAGACCCAGTACTTC
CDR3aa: CSVDFFDRAAQETQYF

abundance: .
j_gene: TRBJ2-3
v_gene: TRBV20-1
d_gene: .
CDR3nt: TGCAGTGCCCCCAGCACAGATACGCAGTATTTT
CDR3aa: CSAPSTDTQYF

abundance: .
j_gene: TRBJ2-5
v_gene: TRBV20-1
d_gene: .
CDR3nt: TGCAGTGCCCTAGGGGCTCTCTCTCAAGAGACCCAGTACTTC
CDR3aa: CSALGALSQETQYF

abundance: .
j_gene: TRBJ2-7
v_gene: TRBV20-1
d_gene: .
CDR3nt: TGCAGTGCTAGTTCAGGCTTCTCCTACGAGCAGTACTTC
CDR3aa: CSASSGFSYEQYF

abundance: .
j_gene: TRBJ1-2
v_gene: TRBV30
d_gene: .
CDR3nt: TGTGCCTGGGTCCGGGACCTACACTATGGCTACACCTTC
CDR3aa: CAWVRDLHYGYTF